This T cell receptor (beta chain) appears in the sequencing data of a study of identical twins. TCRdb fed the 5' RACE reads into MiXCR, producing one record per CDR3 protein. The sample lists 350,000 to 450,000 distinct CDR3 sequences, approximately 17% seen once, with 9.5% to 15% in the top ten. The sample holds a few counts of this clonotype. Its antigen is still unknown. Study outcomes and limitations: Without tracking the same donors, conclusions rested on cross-sectional statistical analysis. In cord blood, abundant beta clonotypes had fewer insertions; memory showed no trend.

Looked up from germline, CDR1 is SQVTM and CDR2 is ANQGSEA. This CDR3 contains 15 residues. Trimming took off 0 bases at V and 0 bases at J, with 6 bases between the two ends. The chain employs TRBV29-1 and TRBJ2-6, with D uncertain. Sequencing input: naive T cells sorted from blood. The receptor was isolated from a man aged 45-65 years in good health. This CDR3 is CSVEDGVSGANVLTF. CDR3 DNA: TGCAGCGTTGAAGATGGCGTCTCTGGGGCCAACGTCCTGACTTTC. Drawing the rest from reference TRBV29-1 and TRBJ2-6, the complete variable domain is SAVISQKPSRDICQRGTSLTIQCQVDSQVTMMFWYRQQPGQSLTLIATANQGSEATYESGFVIDKFPISRPNLTFSTLTVSNMSPEDSSIYLCSVEDGVSGANVLTFGAGSRLTVL.